This TCR beta chain was profiled in a study of blood T cell repertoires in COVID-19. Across the study: From the United States, Italy and Spain came samples of acute and convalescent COVID-19.

The cohort comprised adults aged roughly 18 to 95 years residing in approximately 22 US areas. Donors were grouped by their self-reported clinical history. The authors' processing: Nucleated cell counts were estimated from reference gene primer amplification. The method was immunoSEQ multiplex PCR; TCRdb's version includes in-frame clones alone and lacks a portion of them. Clone size and V and J calls were adopted from that table, with D and trimming inferred from the DNA. The table records 330,000 or so clones, around 87% of them present only once. The receptor was derived from a man aged 40-55 years in a cohort exposed to, infected with or recovered from COVID-19 (not recorded which). Material for sequencing was PBMCs or T cells enriched from blood (not recorded which).

CDR3 DNA sequence: TGTGCCAGCTCACCTTCAGAGGACAGGGTTTATGGCTACACCTTC. Its protein product is CASSPSEDRVYGYTF. The chain carries TRBV18 and TRBJ1-2, with TRBD1 matching 8 bases. Trimming took 3 bases from V and 5 from J; bases not matched to a gene: 8. The CDR3 spans 15 residues. CDR1 and CDR2 (germline): KGHSH, LQKENI.